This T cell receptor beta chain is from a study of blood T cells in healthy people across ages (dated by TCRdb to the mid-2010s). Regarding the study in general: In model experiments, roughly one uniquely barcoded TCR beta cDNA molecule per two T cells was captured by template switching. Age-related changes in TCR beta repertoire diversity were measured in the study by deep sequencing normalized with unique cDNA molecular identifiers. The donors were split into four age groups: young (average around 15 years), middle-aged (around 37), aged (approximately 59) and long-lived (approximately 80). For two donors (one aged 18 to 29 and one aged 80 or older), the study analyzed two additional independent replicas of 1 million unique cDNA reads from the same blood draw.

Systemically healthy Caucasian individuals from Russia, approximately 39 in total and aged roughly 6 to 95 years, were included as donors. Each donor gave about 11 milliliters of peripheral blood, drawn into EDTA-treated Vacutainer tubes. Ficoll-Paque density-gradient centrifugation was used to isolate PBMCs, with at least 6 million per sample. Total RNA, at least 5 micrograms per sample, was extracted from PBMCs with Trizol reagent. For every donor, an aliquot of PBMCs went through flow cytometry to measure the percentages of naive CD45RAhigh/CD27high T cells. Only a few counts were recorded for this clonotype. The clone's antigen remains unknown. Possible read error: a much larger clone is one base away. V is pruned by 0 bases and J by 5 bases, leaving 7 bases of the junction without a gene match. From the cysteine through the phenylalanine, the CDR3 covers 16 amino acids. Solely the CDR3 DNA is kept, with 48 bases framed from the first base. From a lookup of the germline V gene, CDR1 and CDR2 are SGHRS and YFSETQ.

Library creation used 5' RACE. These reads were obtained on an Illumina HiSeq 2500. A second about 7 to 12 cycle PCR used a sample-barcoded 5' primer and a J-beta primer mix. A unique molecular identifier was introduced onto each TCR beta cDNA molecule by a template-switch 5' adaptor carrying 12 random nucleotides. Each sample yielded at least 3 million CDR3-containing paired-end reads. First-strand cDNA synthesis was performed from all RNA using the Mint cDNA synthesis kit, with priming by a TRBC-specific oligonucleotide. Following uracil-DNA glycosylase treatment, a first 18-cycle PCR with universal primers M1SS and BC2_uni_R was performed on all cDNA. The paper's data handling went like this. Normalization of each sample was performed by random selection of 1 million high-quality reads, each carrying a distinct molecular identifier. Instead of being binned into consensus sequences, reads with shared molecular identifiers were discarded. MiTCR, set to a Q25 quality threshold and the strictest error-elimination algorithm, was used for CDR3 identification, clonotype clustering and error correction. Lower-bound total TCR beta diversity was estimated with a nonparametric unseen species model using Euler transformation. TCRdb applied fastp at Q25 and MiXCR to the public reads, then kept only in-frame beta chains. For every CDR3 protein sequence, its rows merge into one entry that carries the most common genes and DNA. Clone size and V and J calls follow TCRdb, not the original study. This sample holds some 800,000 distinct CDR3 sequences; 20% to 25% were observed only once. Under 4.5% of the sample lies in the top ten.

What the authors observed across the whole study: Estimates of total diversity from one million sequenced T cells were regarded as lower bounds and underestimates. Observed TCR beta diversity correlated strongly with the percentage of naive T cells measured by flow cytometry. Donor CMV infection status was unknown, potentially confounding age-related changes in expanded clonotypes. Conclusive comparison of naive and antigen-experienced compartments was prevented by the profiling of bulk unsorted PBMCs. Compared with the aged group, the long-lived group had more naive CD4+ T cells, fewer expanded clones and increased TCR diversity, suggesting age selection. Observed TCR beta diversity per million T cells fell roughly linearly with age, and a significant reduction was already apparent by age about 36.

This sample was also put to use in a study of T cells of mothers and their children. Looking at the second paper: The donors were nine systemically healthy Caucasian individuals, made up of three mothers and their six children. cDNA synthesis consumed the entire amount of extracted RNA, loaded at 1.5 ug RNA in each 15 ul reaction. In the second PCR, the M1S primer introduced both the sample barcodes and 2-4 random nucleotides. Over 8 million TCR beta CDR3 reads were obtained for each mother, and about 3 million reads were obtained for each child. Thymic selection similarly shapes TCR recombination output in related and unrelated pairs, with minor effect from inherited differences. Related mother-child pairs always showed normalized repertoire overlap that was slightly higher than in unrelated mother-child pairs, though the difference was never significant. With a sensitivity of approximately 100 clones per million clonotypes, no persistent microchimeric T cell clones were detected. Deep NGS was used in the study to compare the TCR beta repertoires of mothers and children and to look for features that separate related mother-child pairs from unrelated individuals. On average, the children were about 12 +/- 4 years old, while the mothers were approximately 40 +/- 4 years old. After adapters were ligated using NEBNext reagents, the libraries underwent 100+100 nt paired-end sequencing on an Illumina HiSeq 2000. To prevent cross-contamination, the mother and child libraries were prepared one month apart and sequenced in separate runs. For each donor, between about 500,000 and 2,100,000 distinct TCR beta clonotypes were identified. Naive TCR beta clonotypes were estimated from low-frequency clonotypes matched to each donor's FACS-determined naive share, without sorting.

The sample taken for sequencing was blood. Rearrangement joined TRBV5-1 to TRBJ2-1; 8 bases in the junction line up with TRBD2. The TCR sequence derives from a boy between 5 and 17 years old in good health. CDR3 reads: CASSLGSGGGHNEQFF. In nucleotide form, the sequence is TGCGCCAGCAGCTTGGGGTCCGGGGGGGGTCACAATGAGCAGTTCTTC. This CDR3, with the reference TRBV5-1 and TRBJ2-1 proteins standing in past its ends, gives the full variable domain KAGVTQTPRYLIKTRGQQVTLSCSPISGHRSVSWYQQTPGQGLQFLFEYFSETQRNKGNFPGRFSGRQFSNSRSEMNVSTLELGDSALYLCASSLGSGGGHNEQFFGPGTRLTVL.